This T cell receptor beta chain was profiled in a study of T cells in pancreatic ductal adenocarcinoma (dated by TCRdb to 2016 to 2017). General notes on the study: The work assessed suppressive cells as well as CD8+ T cells infiltrating resected pancreatic ductal adenocarcinoma, measuring their numbers, locations, and properties, in order to shed light on the adaptive T-cell response that occurs naturally. What the authors observed across the whole study: Since most pancreatic cancer patients present with inoperable disease, the resected cohort was skewed toward the minority of patients who had early-stage disease. Comparisons of clonality between tumor and blood may be biased because tumors are enriched in CD45RO+ effector T cells rather than naive T cells, which biases the comparison toward lower diversity. T-cell clonality did not differ significantly between tumor and blood, with mean clonality approximately 0.11 in tumors and around 0.071 in blood. More total productive templates and 6.5 to 9.5-fold more unique clonotypes were found in blood samples than in tumor samples.

With regard to this clone: Its antigen has not been determined. One base away there is no much larger clone; base qualities are not given.

TCR beta CDR3 regions were amplified from genomic DNA using the immunoSEQ hsTCRB kit. An Illumina HiSeq system was used for high-throughput TRB CDR3 sequencing. The paper's data handling went like this. The immunoSEQ software was used to analyze sequencing reads, and nonproductive sequences containing premature stops or frame-shifts were removed. Repertoire clonality was computed as one minus Shannon entropy normalized by log2 of the number of unique productive sequences. Entries here come from immuneACCESS through TCRdb and include only in-frame sequences with V and J called. Some clones fail to appear in such tables; in the studies checked, an unresolved V gene covers under half of the shortfall, and the cause of the remainder is unknown. The V and J calls and clone size are taken from that table; D and trimming were inferred from the DNA. Within this sample are about 4,900 clones, with nearly 90% of them counted one time only. The top ten clonotypes cover 5.9% of the sample.

Selected pancreatic ductal adenocarcinoma patients had undergone surgery without neoadjuvant therapy. Immediately after surgery, resected tumor tissue was placed into ice-cold media, and part of the tissue was flash frozen for DNA and RNA. Genomic DNA was extracted from six or seven PBMC and about 10 flash-frozen tumor specimens using the DNeasy Blood and Tissue Kit with Proteinase K and RNase treatment. The CDR3 goes from the cysteine to the phenylalanine over 13 residues. The read is trimmed to its CDR3 DNA, 39 bases read in frame from base 1. Reading the germline V gene gives CDR1 SGHTS and CDR2 YDEGEE. V loses 0 bases, J loses 7 bases, and the germline ends lie 7 bases apart.

The sample comprised pancreatic tumor tissue. The clonotype originates from a human donor with pancreatic ductal adenocarcinoma. In this chain, TRBV5-8 is recombined with TRBJ2-2; the D gene remains uncertain. The nucleotides read TGTGCCAGCAGCTTGGCCACGCACGGGGAGCTGTTTTTT. This gives the protein CASSLATHGELFF. The full variable domain, completed from the reference TRBV5-8 and TRBJ2-2 proteins outside the CDR3, reads EAGVTQSPTHLIKTRGQQATLRCSPISGHTSVYWYQQALGLGLQFLLWYDEGEERNRGNFPPRFSGRQFPNYSSELNVNALELEDSALYLCASSLATHGELFFGEGSRLTVL.